A selection of T cell receptor beta chains follows, all from one sample in a study of shared clonotypes between healthy human individuals. TCRdb keeps only in-frame clones here, not all; method: immunoSEQ multiplex PCR. The repertoire holds hundreds of thousands of clones, with about 85% as singletons. Sequenced input: PBMCs. The receptor source for this set is a woman aged 35 to 49 in good health. Some clones in this sample may be carry-over from other donors' samples. Each CDR3 is given with its conserved first and last residue. The order of the fields is J gene, V gene, clone size, CDR3 protein. Some rows mark clone size as missing; the rest say once, few, many or name a class of expanded clone.

J gene: -; V gene: TRBV29-1; clone size: -; CDR3 protein: CSAIVREGRYEQYF
J gene: TRBJ2-2; V gene: TRBV6-5; clone size: -; CDR3 protein: CASSPTLANTGELFF
J gene: TRBJ2-1; V gene: TRBV19; clone size: -; CDR3 protein: CASSRGYPSINEQFF
J gene: TRBJ2-7; V gene: TRBV4-2; clone size: -; CDR3 protein: CASSQVSGLAGDYEQYF
J gene: TRBJ1-1; V gene: TRBV6-1; clone size: -; CDR3 protein: CASSPLLWTEAFF
J gene: TRBJ2-3; V gene: TRBV9; clone size: -; CDR3 protein: CASSVRRGASDTQYF
J gene: TRBJ2-1; V gene: TRBV7-9; clone size: -; CDR3 protein: CASSSRGLAVYNEQFF
J gene: TRBJ1-1; V gene: TRBV6-1; clone size: -; CDR3 protein: CASSPGEGTEAFF
J gene: TRBJ1-2; V gene: TRBV5-1; clone size: -; CDR3 protein: CARGKARDYGYTF
J gene: TRBJ2-2; V gene: TRBV5-1; clone size: -; CDR3 protein: CASSLGTGANTGELFF
J gene: TRBJ1-1; V gene: TRBV7-9; clone size: -; CDR3 protein: CASSFGGMNTEAFF
J gene: TRBJ2-3; V gene: TRBV9; clone size: many; CDR3 protein: CASSANPGTGGFGTQYF
J gene: TRBJ1-5; V gene: TRBV19; clone size: -; CDR3 protein: CASTPGQGPQPQHF
J gene: TRBJ2-5; V gene: TRBV20-1; clone size: -; CDR3 protein: CSARSFETQYF
J gene: TRBJ2-7; V gene: TRBV14; clone size: few; CDR3 protein: CASSQDTWGSYEQYF
J gene: TRBJ2-5; V gene: TRBV2; clone size: -; CDR3 protein: CASRGNPGETQYF
J gene: TRBJ1-4; V gene: TRBV2; clone size: -; CDR3 protein: CASSDRGRIEKLFF
J gene: TRBJ2-2; V gene: TRBV19; clone size: -; CDR3 protein: CASTLLGETGELFF
J gene: TRBJ2-5; V gene: TRBV30; clone size: -; CDR3 protein: CAWSRGQGALEQYF
J gene: TRBJ2-5; V gene: TRBV29-1; clone size: once; CDR3 protein: CSADGTSGTSRHGETQYF
J gene: TRBJ1-3; V gene: TRBV2; clone size: -; CDR3 protein: CASSGQGSGNTIYF
J gene: TRBJ2-1; V gene: TRBV5-6; clone size: -; CDR3 protein: CASSRTTSGFNEQFF
J gene: TRBJ2-6; V gene: TRBV2; clone size: -; CDR3 protein: CASSRIFSGANVLTF
J gene: TRBJ2-5; V gene: TRBV10-1; clone size: -; CDR3 protein: CASRDRGPQETQYF
J gene: TRBJ1-1; V gene: TRBV11-2; clone size: -; CDR3 protein: CASSLAVRGNTEAFF
J gene: TRBJ2-1; V gene: TRBV30; clone size: -; CDR3 protein: CAWSPLGGGGHEQFF
J gene: TRBJ1-4; V gene: TRBV30; clone size: few; CDR3 protein: CAWSLLGRGSEKLFF
J gene: TRBJ2-1; V gene: TRBV5-1; clone size: -; CDR3 protein: CASSLGLEGYNEQFF
J gene: TRBJ1-2; V gene: TRBV15; clone size: -; CDR3 protein: CATSREPWQPGRGTF